Each of the 9 T cell receptor beta chains below was sequenced from the same sample in a study of cytomegalovirus exposure and HLA in healthy donors. A multiplex PCR was run with 60 Vbeta primers and 13 Jbeta primers. TCRdb keeps only in-frame clones here, not all; method: immunoSEQ multiplex PCR. Of approximately 260,000 clones listed, roughly 81% are singletons. The sequenced material came from PBMCs. The receptors were sampled from a woman in her thirties or forties in good health and CMV-seropositive.

A single count supports this clone. The chain employs TRBV7-6 and TRBJ2-5, with 11 bases matching TRBD2. The V gene's germline CDR1 is SGHVS and CDR2 FNYEAQ. The CDR3 extends over 16 amino acids. The V and J ends lost 2 bases and 4 bases, in that order; junction bases with no gene match: 6. The CDR3 sequence is CASSLFSGRGRETQYF. The CDR3 bases are TGTGCCAGCAGCTTATTTAGCGGGAGGGGAAGAGAGACCCAGTACTTC.

For the CDR3, the DNA is TGTGCCAGCAGCTTAGGAGCGGGAGGGCCTGATGAGCAGTTCTTC. Its translation: CASSLGAGGPDEQFF. The gene calls are TRBV7-9 and TRBJ2-1; 10 nucleotides line up with TRBD2. Germline CDR1 SEHNR, CDR2 FQNEAQ (reference sequence). CDR3 size: 15 residues. J was trimmed by 8 bases and V by 1 base; bases with no gene match: 5.

This clone was seen more than once but under ten times. The gene calls are TRBV2 and TRBJ2-1; 16 bases are shared with TRBD2. Germline CDR1 SNHLY, CDR2 FYNNEI. V lost 6 bases, J lost 8 bases, and 16 bases stayed unmatched. The CDR3 is 19 amino acids. The CDR3 sequence: CASRLGLAGGPYHSDEQFF. CDR3 nucleotides: TGTGCCAGCAGACTGGGACTAGCGGGAGGGCCCTACCACAGCGATGAGCAGTTCTTC.

The chain combines TRBV9 with TRBJ1-1; no definite D call. Germline values: CDR1 SGDLS, CDR2 YYNGEE. The CDR3 runs 14 residues. The V and J ends lost 3 bases and 1 base respectively, with 10 bases between them. As DNA, the CDR3 is TGTGCCAGCAGCGAGGCCGGGAGGAACACTGAAGCTTTCTTT. Translation gives CASSEAGRNTEAFF.

The chain uses TRBV4-1 and TRBJ1-3; D call uncertain. The CDR3 sequence is 19 residues long. Trimming left V 3 bases short and J 0 bases short, with 21 bases between. Germline lookup yields CDR1 MGHRA and CDR2 YSYEKL. CDR3: CASSQEVPGRISSGNTIYF. The CDR3 coding sequence is TGCGCCAGCAGCCAGGAGGTGCCGGGGAGGATAAGCTCTGGAAACACCATATATTTT.

The DNA of the CDR3 is TGTGCCTGGAGTAGCGGAGCCAAAAACATTCAGTACTTC. It codes for CAWSSGAKNIQYF. The V and J genes are TRBV30 and TRBJ2-4; tentative D call: TRBD2 (5 bases). The CDR3 sequence is 13 residues long. V lost 2 bases to trimming and J lost 0 bases, with 5 bases between them. Germline loops: CDR1 GTSNPN, CDR2 SVGIG (reference sequence).

The gene calls are TRBV6-5 and TRBJ2-7; 8 bases are shared with TRBD1. The V segment lost 2 bases and the J segment 3 bases; nucleotides outside the gene matches: 3. The CDR3 spans 14 residues. Germline-derived CDR1 and CDR2 are MNHEY and SVGAGI. The DNA for the CDR3 is TGTGCCAGCAGTTACGGGGGACAGGTCTACGAGCAGTACTTC. The encoded protein is CASSYGGQVYEQYF.

This clone was seen a handful of times. J is TRBJ1-4 and V is TRBV5-4, with 8 nucleotides matching TRBD1. The CDR3 totals 13 residues. Germline-derived CDR1 and CDR2 are SGHNT and YYREEE (reference sequence). After removal of 4 bases from V and 6 bases from J, the junction contained 2 bases not matched to a gene. The CDR3 DNA is TGTGCCAGCAGCCCGACAGGGGATGAAAAACTGTTTTTT. Residues: CASSPTGDEKLFF.

The chain uses TRBV28 and TRBJ2-5, with 10 bases fitting TRBD2. This CDR3 is 16 amino acids long. The V gene's germline CDR1 is MDHEN and CDR2 SYDVKM. The V and J ends lost 3 bases and 5 bases, in that order; junction bases with no gene match: 9. The CDR3 spells CASSFSGRHPGETQYF. DNA of the CDR3: TGTGCCAGCAGTTTTAGCGGGAGGCACCCCGGGGAGACCCAGTACTTC.